This T cell receptor beta chain originates from a study of cytomegalovirus exposure and HLA in healthy donors. Study-level findings and limits: Earlier results showed most TCR beta V segments being productive about 87% or about 30% of the time. The later analysis indicated that the majority of CMV-associated TCR beta chains appeared HLA-restricted. Common viral pathogens seemed, in a later analysis, to connect with several of the most significant clusters.

On this clone: The antigen remains undetermined.

Each of the donors was a healthy bone marrow donor. The primer mix had 60 Vbeta and 13 Jbeta primers. The protocol was immunoSEQ multiplex PCR, while the TCRdb copy is restricted to in-frame clones and leaves out a portion. The sample lists over 100,000 clones; over 80% were seen once. V was pared by 4 bases and J by 2 bases, with 9 bases between. Germline CDR1 and CDR2: SGHKS and YYEKEE (reference sequence). CDR3 length: 13 amino acids. The sample taken for sequencing was PBMCs. The clonotype originates from a man younger than 45 in good health and CMV-seronegative. J is TRBJ1-1 and V is TRBV5-5; the D is unclear. The CDR3 sequence: CASSVLPNTEAFF. The DNA of the CDR3 is TGTGCCAGCAGCGTTCTACCTAACACTGAAGCTTTCTTT. The variable domain in full, with the rest retrieved from reference TRBV5-5 and TRBJ1-1, is DAGVTQSPTHLIKTRGQQVTLRCSPISGHKSVSWYQQVLGQGPQFIFQYYEKEERGRGNFPDRFSARQFPNYSSELNVNALLLGDSALYLCASSVLPNTEAFFGQGTRLTVV.